This is a list of T cell receptor beta chains from one sample in a study of metastatic and nonmetastatic thyroid tumors. TCRdb reprocessed the PCR reads via MiXCR. The table lists roughly 4,900 clones, approximately 30% of them singletons. Sequenced: adjacent normal tissue. The receptor set was obtained from a female donor with papillary thyroid cancer or a benign thyroid nodule (not recorded which). Some clones in this sample may be carry-over from other donors' samples. Each CDR3 is given with its conserved first and last residue.

TRBJ1-5 | TRBV6-2/TRBV6-3 | CASSYRGRGLKGLRQPQHF
TRBJ2-1 | TRBV12-3/TRBV12-4 | CASSPMDEQFF
TRBJ1-5 | TRBV6-4 | CASSDLKTGYYQPQHF
TRBJ1-2 | TRBV19 | CASSNIRTGADGYTF
TRBJ2-3 | TRBV5-1 | CASSPTVGLGSTDTQYF
TRBJ2-1 | TRBV6-1 | CASSSSGRVNNEQFF
TRBJ2-5 | TRBV7-2 | CASSLSLETQYF
TRBJ2-6 | TRBV2 | CASTVSGSNVPTF
TRBJ1-1 | TRBV5-1 | CASSLGAGSEAFF
TRBJ2-3 | TRBV20-1 | CSASDFGRMSTDTQYF
TRBJ2-1 | TRBV28 | CASSSPLAGATYYNEQFF
TRBJ1-1 | TRBV4-2 | CASSQDLNTEAFF
TRBJ2-1 | TRBV29-1 | CSAEGGVNRYNEQFF
TRBJ1-5 | TRBV6-1 | CASTLDRINQPQHF
TRBJ1-5 | TRBV9 | CASSPRGAGNQPQHF
TRBJ1-1 | TRBV5-1 | CASSSAGLNTEAFF
TRBJ1-4 | TRBV5-1 | CASSLQGGDNEKLFF
TRBJ2-3 | TRBV5-1 | CASSLGLGETDTQYF
TRBJ1-5 | TRBV27 | CASRRTKYSNQPQHF
TRBJ1-6 | TRBV4-1 | CASSQGNSPLHF
TRBJ2-7 | TRBV27 | CASSGRKGSAYEQYF
TRBJ1-5 | TRBV6-2/TRBV6-3 | CASRAGQRPSNQPQHF
TRBJ1-1 | TRBV6-2/TRBV6-3 | CASTGFPSEAFF
TRBJ1-2 | TRBV28 | CASSLSQGANYGYTF
TRBJ2-2 | TRBV28 | CASSFREVMSTGELFF
TRBJ2-4 | TRBV27 | CASSLWGGLAKNIQYF
TRBJ2-7 | TRBV4-1 | CASSQGFTSDRYF
TRBJ2-7 | TRBV2 | CASRGTGAGEQYF
TRBJ2-1 | TRBV6-1 | CASSRLAGEDNEQFF
TRBJ2-5 | TRBV6-2/TRBV6-3 | CASSWTTEGKAQYF
TRBJ2-5 | TRBV2 | CASSEGDRVGTQYF
TRBJ1-6 | TRBV4-1 | CASSQPNSPLHF
TRBJ2-7 | TRBV5-1 | CASSWGDRSSYEQYF
TRBJ2-7 | TRBV5-1 | CASSSGLAEAYQYF
TRBJ2-3 | TRBV7-3 | CASSPQGSGRASDTQYF
TRBJ2-1 | TRBV6-2/TRBV6-3 | CASSYQPRYNEQFF